This is a list of T cell receptor beta chains from one sample in a study of cytomegalovirus exposure and HLA in healthy donors. Profiling relied on immunoSEQ multiplex PCR, and the TCRdb table lists in-frame clones only, not all of them. The repertoire holds around 230,000 clones, with about 90% as singletons. Sequenced material: PBMCs. Receptor source: a woman in her twenties or thirties in good health and CMV-seropositive. Both conserved end residues are part of each CDR3. The order of the fields is V gene, J gene, D gene, clone size, CDR3 protein, CDR3 DNA. The D gene is left open where the match is weak. The size of a clone is reported for some rows only, either as once, few or many, or as a class for expanded clones.

TRBV19	TRBJ2-3	TRBD2	-	CASSSILAGGTDTQYF	TGTGCCAGTAGTAGTATACTAGCGGGGGGCACAGATACGCAGTATTTT
TRBV13	TRBJ2-5	-	-	CASSEGEGVETQYF	TGTGCCAGCAGCGAAGGGGAAGGTGTGGAGACCCAGTACTTC
TRBV30	TRBJ2-1	TRBD2	-	CAWSRTMGLANNEQFF	TGTGCCTGGAGTCGAACAATGGGACTAGCGAACAATGAGCAGTTCTTC
TRBV18	TRBJ2-5	-	-	CASSTQGLKTQYF	TGTGCCAGCTCCACCCAGGGGTTAAAGACCCAGTACTTC
TRBV5-6	TRBJ2-3	-	-	CASSLDVNTDTQYF	TGTGCCAGCAGCCTAGACGTAAACACAGATACGCAGTATTTT
TRBV28	TRBJ1-2	-	-	CASSYNYGYTF	TGTGCCAGCTCCTATAACTATGGCTACACCTTC
TRBV1	TRBJ2-1	-	-	CTSSHSETGSSYNEQFF	TGCACCAGCAGCCACTCTGAGACCGGGAGCTCCTACAATGAGCAGTTCTTC
TRBV30	TRBJ2-3	-	-	CAWSPADTQYF	TGTGCCTGGAGCCCTGCAGATACGCAGTATTTT
TRBV7-2	TRBJ1-5	-	-	CASSLGVGGGNQPQHF	TGTGCCAGCAGCTTAGGGGTCGGGGGGGGCAATCAGCCCCAGCATTTT
TRBV5-1	TRBJ2-1	TRBD2	-	CASSSNSGSSYNEQFF	TGCGCCAGCAGCTCTAATAGCGGGAGCTCCTACAATGAGCAGTTCTTC
TRBV19	TRBJ2-1	-	-	CASSIARGGNEQFF	TGTGCCAGTAGTATAGCGCGGGGAGGCAATGAGCAGTTCTTC
TRBV27	TRBJ1-1	TRBD1	-	CASSLTGAMNTEAFF	TGTGCCAGCAGTCTCACAGGGGCCATGAACACTGAAGCTTTCTTT
TRBV6-1	TRBJ2-1	TRBD2	-	CASSVGTSAYNEQFF	TGTGCCAGCAGTGTAGGGACTAGCGCCTACAATGAGCAGTTCTTC
TRBV10-3	TRBJ1-5	-	-	CAISEGGGSNNQPQHF	TGTGCCATCAGTGAGGGTGGAGGGTCCAACAATCAGCCCCAGCATTTT
TRBV28	TRBJ2-5	TRBD2	-	CASSLLAGQETQYF	TGTGCCAGCAGTTTACTAGCGGGGCAAGAGACCCAGTACTTC
TRBV19	TRBJ1-4	-	-	CASSLSPGSSEKLFF	TGTGCCAGTAGCTTGTCCCCGGGGAGTAGCGAAAAACTGTTTTTT
TRBV2	TRBJ1-5	-	few	CASSVGNQPQHF	TGTGCCAGCAGCGTCGGCAATCAGCCCCAGCATTTT
TRBV5-5	TRBJ1-2	-	-	CASSSREPYGYTF	TGTGCCAGCAGCTCCCGGGAACCATATGGCTACACCTTC
TRBV28	TRBJ2-3	-	-	CASRPGGGHTDTQYF	TGTGCCAGCAGACCTGGGGGGGGGCACACAGATACGCAGTATTTT
TRBV10-1	TRBJ2-1	-	-	CASRYTQTGNEQFF	TGCGCCAGCAGATATACGCAAACAGGGAATGAGCAGTTCTTC
TRBV5-1	TRBJ2-3	TRBD1	-	CASIPGTGGPDTQYF	TGCGCCAGCATCCCCGGGACAGGAGGCCCAGATACGCAGTATTTT
TRBV15	TRBJ2-3	-	-	CATSSAEEVEF	TGTGCCACCAGCAGTGCCGAAGAGGTTGAATTT
TRBV9	TRBJ2-1	TRBD2	-	CASSVLTSGRGEQFF	TGTGCCAGCAGCGTCCTGACTAGCGGGAGGGGTGAGCAGTTCTTC
TRBV4-1	TRBJ2-7	-	-	CASSQDLVEISYEQYF	TGCGCCAGCAGCCAAGATCTGGTCGAGATCTCCTACGAGCAGTACTTC
TRBV13	TRBJ1-2	-	-	CASGGDLINYGYTF	TGTGCCAGCGGGGGGGATCTTATTAACTATGGCTACACCTTC
TRBV5-1	TRBJ2-2	-	-	CASSLAEANTGELFF	TGCGCCAGCAGCTTGGCAGAAGCGAACACCGGGGAGCTGTTTTTT
TRBV27	TRBJ2-1	-	-	CASSLSTGGAYNEQFF	TGTGCCAGCAGTTTATCAACGGGGGGCGCGTACAATGAGCAGTTCTTC
TRBV5-6	TRBJ2-7	-	-	CASSSTSYRGRGGYEQYF	TGTGCCAGCAGCTCTACTTCGTACAGGGGGAGGGGGGGGTACGAGCAGTACTTC
TRBV2	TRBJ1-3	-	-	CASSQETGTGNTIYF	TGTGCCAGCAGTCAAGAAACAGGGACTGGAAACACCATATATTTT